What follows describes a single TCR beta chain. Its antigen is unknown. The record originates from a study of cytomegalovirus exposure and HLA in healthy donors. The CDR3 runs 14 residues. The germline V gene has CDR1 MGHRA and CDR2 YSYEKL. Trimming removed 4 bases at V and 3 bases at J, with 13 bases between. 13 Jbeta primers and 60 Vbeta primers were used for the PCR. The data were produced by immunoSEQ multiplex PCR, yet TCRdb's version contains in-frame clones alone and is incomplete. The repertoire has 180,000 or so clones, 60% to 80% of them found once; the top ten carry under 3%. General observations from the study: An analysis done earlier found most TCR beta V segments productive about 87% or about 30% of the time.

The TCR originated in a man aged 40-55 years in good health and CMV-seronegative. The sequenced material came from PBMCs. The chain recombines TRBV4-1 with TRBJ2-7; D is perhaps TRBD1 (6 bases). The CDR3 loop is CASSLRDTVYEQYF. The DNA for the CDR3 is TGCGCCAGCAGCCTCCGGGACACTGTCTACGAGCAGTACTTC.